The 32 T cell receptor beta chains below were found in one sample sequenced in a study of blood T cell repertoires in COVID-19. Sequencing was performed with immunoSEQ multiplex PCR; in TCRdb, only in-frame clones are kept and a portion is missing. The table shows over 200,000 clones, with roughly 89% occurring only once. The sample comprised PBMCs or T cells enriched from blood (not recorded which). These receptors originate from a middle-aged woman who had recovered from COVID-19.

This chain uses TRBV5-1 with TRBJ2-3; 12 bases agree with TRBD2. CDR1 and CDR2 (germline): SGHRS, YFSETQ. Trimming cost V 3 bases and J 2 bases; bases outside gene matches: 4. This CDR3 region has 16 residues. This CDR3 is CASSSRLAGDTDTQYF. The CDR3, as DNA: TGCGCCAGCAGCTCCCGACTAGCGGGGGACACAGATACGCAGTATTTT.

The V and J genes are TRBV10-3 and TRBJ2-5; 13 bases line up with TRBD2. J was trimmed by 2 bases and V by 6 bases; bases with no gene match: 3. The length of the CDR3 is 15 residues. Germline-derived CDR1 and CDR2 are ENHRY and SYGVKD. The CDR3 nucleotides are TGTGCCATCAGCCCGGGACTAGCGGGACAAGAGACCCAGTACTTC. The encoded protein is CAISPGLAGQETQYF.

The chain links TRBV28 to TRBJ1-4; D remains ambiguous. Looked up from germline, CDR1 is MDHEN and CDR2 is SYDVKM. Trimming cost V 6 bases and J 7 bases, with 15 bases left between them. This CDR3 has 14 residues. The chain's CDR3 is CASSTTRGGEKLFF. CDR3 nucleotides: TGTGCCAGCAGCACGACACGGGGAGGTGAAAAACTGTTTTTT.

The chain uses TRBV5-8 and TRBJ2-1; D is unclear. Germline assignment: CDR1 SGHTS and CDR2 YDEGEE. V was trimmed by 2 bases and J by 0 bases, leaving 9 bases between them. The CDR3 is made up of 15 amino acids. CDR3 in DNA: TGTGCCAGCAGCTTCTCCAGAAGCTCCTACAATGAGCAGTTCTTC. This codes for CASSFSRSSYNEQFF. The variable domain in full, with the rest retrieved from reference TRBV5-8 and TRBJ2-1, is EAGVTQSPTHLIKTRGQQATLRCSPISGHTSVYWYQQALGLGLQFLLWYDEGEERNRGNFPPRFSGRQFPNYSSELNVNALELEDSALYLCASSFSRSSYNEQFFGPGTRLTVL.

This chain connects TRBV30 to TRBJ2-5; D is undetermined. This CDR3 comprises 12 residues. The V and J ends lost 1 base and 4 bases respectively, with 7 bases between them. CDR1 and CDR2 (germline): GTSNPN, SVGIG (reference sequence). The CDR3 loop reads CAWSGRVETQYF. As DNA, the CDR3 is TGTGCCTGGAGTGGCCGGGTAGAGACCCAGTACTTC. The full variable domain, in which reference TRBV30 and TRBJ2-5 provide the parts outside the CDR3, is SQTIHQWPATLVQPVGSPLSLECTVEGTSNPNLYWYRQAAGRGLQLLFYSVGIGQISSEVPQNLSASRPQDRQFILSSKKLLLSDSGFYLCAWSGRVETQYFGPGTRLLVL.

This rearrangement joins TRBV7-8 to TRBJ2-7; D is undetermined. V dropped 5 bases and J dropped 2 bases, with 16 bases sitting between them. From germline, CDR1 is SGHVS and CDR2 FQNEAQ. This CDR3 has 15 residues. CDR3 nucleotide sequence: TGTGCCAGCAGCCCCCTCCGGGTTAGTCCCTACGAGCAGTACTTC. It translates to CASSPLRVSPYEQYF.

V and J are TRBV7-3 and TRBJ2-4; 7 bases agree with TRBD1. Germline values: CDR1 SGHTA, CDR2 FQGTGA. The V segment lost 5 bases and the J segment 3 bases; nucleotides outside the gene matches: 10. The CDR3 is 16 amino acids. CDR3 residues: CASSQGDSRVKNIQYF. The CDR3 nucleotides are TGTGCCAGCAGCCAAGGGGACAGTCGGGTCAAAAACATTCAGTACTTC.

In its sample, this clone was seen once. The rearrangement uses TRBV7-2 and TRBJ2-7, with D possibly being TRBD2 (6 bases). The CDR3 contains 13 residues. Trimming left V 5 bases short and J 7 bases short, with 15 bases between. Germline CDR1 reads SGHTA; CDR2 reads FQGNSA. The CDR3 DNA is TGTGCCAGCAGCCTCGGACTCGCGGGGGAGCAGTACTTC. Translating gives CASSLGLAGEQYF.

This clone has a handful of counts. This chain joins TRBV2 and TRBJ2-1; 9 bases line up with TRBD1. Germline loops: CDR1 SNHLY, CDR2 FYNNEI. This CDR3 spans 15 amino acids. The V segment lost 7 bases and the J segment 5 bases; nucleotides outside the gene matches: 9. CDR3 nucleotides: TGTGCCAGCAAGCCGCGACAGGGGGGTGACAATGAGCAGTTCTTC. Translating it yields CASKPRQGGDNEQFF.

The chain recombines TRBV28 with TRBJ1-2, with TRBD1 as a possible D gene (6 bases). The V and J ends lost 6 bases and 7 bases respectively, with 12 bases between them. There are 12 residues in the CDR3. From germline, CDR1 is MDHEN and CDR2 SYDVKM. For the CDR3, the DNA is TGTGCCAGCAGCCGCAGGGGCGGTGGCTACACCTTC. Translated, it gives CASSRRGGGYTF.

The rearrangement joins TRBV7-2 to TRBJ2-1; 9 nucleotides agree with TRBD2. Germline CDR1 reads SGHTA; CDR2 reads FQGNSA. The CDR3 extends over 14 amino acids. J was trimmed by 8 bases and V by 6 bases; bases with no gene match: 8. CDR3 protein: CASRPTSGIYEQFF. For the CDR3, the DNA is TGTGCCAGCAGACCGACTAGCGGTATCTATGAGCAGTTCTTC.

This clone was detected once. The V and J genes are TRBV5-4 and TRBJ1-2; weak D call: TRBD1 (5 bases). Trimming left V 4 bases short and J 6 bases short, with 13 bases between. CDR3 length: 13 residues. Germline V gene lookup returns CDR1 SGHNT and CDR2 YYREEE (reference sequence). Here the CDR3 reads CASSPQGRDGYTF. CDR3 nucleotide sequence: TGTGCCAGCAGCCCGCAGGGCAGAGATGGCTACACCTTC.

This chain connects TRBV3-1 (or the pseudogene TRBV3-2) to TRBJ2-7; no definite D call. Germline lookup yields CDR1 LGHDT and CDR2 YNNKEL (reference sequence). V lost 0 bases and J lost 6, with 9 bases in between. The CDR3 runs to 13 residues. The CDR3 DNA sequence: TGTGCCAGCAGCCAAGATAGTTTGCGCGAGCAGTACTTC. Translating it yields CASSQDSLREQYF.

As for this clone: Other DNA sequences in the same sample also yield this CDR3. The rearrangement uses TRBV29-1 and TRBJ1-1; D is undetermined. Per germline, CDR1 SQVTM and CDR2 ANQGSEA. The CDR3 loop spans 13 amino acids. Trimming pared 0 bases from V and 0 bases from J, leaving 5 bases between. CDR3 sequence (DNA): TGCAGCGTTGAAGAACAACTGAACACTGAAGCTTTCTTT. Its protein product is CSVEEQLNTEAFF.

The gene calls are TRBV3-1 (or the pseudogene TRBV3-2) and TRBJ2-3; TRBD2 aligns across 10 bases. In germline, CDR1 is LGHDT, CDR2 YNNKEL (reference sequence). The V segment lost 2 bases and the J segment 3 bases; nucleotides outside the gene matches: 8. The CDR3 extends over 17 amino acids. This CDR3 reads CASSQSPTSGKTDTQYF. CDR3 nucleotides: TGTGCCAGCAGCCAAAGCCCCACTAGCGGGAAAACAGATACGCAGTATTTT.

The CDR3 loop reads CAISDWREGTDTQYF. As DNA, the CDR3 is TGTGCCATCAGTGACTGGCGGGAGGGCACAGATACGCAGTATTTT. V usage is TRBV10-3 and J usage is TRBJ2-3; 8 bases align to TRBD2. The CDR3 has 15 residues. Germline V gene data show CDR1 as ENHRY and CDR2 as SYGVKD. The junction had 3 bases not matched to a gene; V was cut back by 3 bases and J by 1 base.

The chain joins TRBV19 to TRBJ2-3, with 11 bases aligning to TRBD2. The junction had 8 bases not matched to a gene; V was cut back by 4 bases and J by 5 bases. The CDR3 is 16 residues long. The germline V gene has CDR1 LNHDA and CDR2 SQIVND (reference sequence). DNA of the CDR3: TGTGCCAGTAGTACCTCTTTTAGCGGGAGGGGAGATACGCAGTATTTT. It encodes CASSTSFSGRGDTQYF.

This chain uses TRBV7-2 with TRBJ2-1; 13 bases match TRBD2. Per the germline V gene, CDR1 is SGHTA and CDR2 is FQGNSA. J lost 9 bases, V lost 5 bases, and 10 bases had no gene match. The CDR3 length is 16 residues. The CDR3 protein is CASSPTGTSGTAEQFF. The CDR3 region has the DNA TGTGCCAGCAGCCCGACCGGGACTAGCGGGACGGCTGAGCAGTTCTTC.

The chain joins TRBV29-1 to TRBJ2-1, with 15 bases fitting TRBD2. Unmatched junction bases numbered 6, after V lost 6 bases and J lost 0 bases. This CDR3 is built from 17 residues. Germline V gene sequence: CDR1 SQVTM, CDR2 ANQGSEA. In DNA, the CDR3 is TGCAGCGTCAAGCGGACTAGCGGGAGGGTCTCCTACAATGAGCAGTTCTTC. It codes for CSVKRTSGRVSYNEQFF.

The chain has TRBV7-9 and TRBJ2-3, with a tentative D call TRBD2 (5 bases). V was clipped by 3 bases and J by 0 bases, with 16 bases between them. Germline assignment: CDR1 SEHNR and CDR2 FQNEAQ (reference sequence). The CDR3 runs 17 residues. CDR3 amino acids: CASSFTGSGLSTDTQYF. The DNA for the CDR3 is TGTGCCAGCAGCTTTACCGGATCAGGACTTAGCACAGATACGCAGTATTTT.

CDR3 nucleotides: TGTGCCAGCAGCGGCCTGGGGGCCGTCGGACAGCCCCAGCATTTT. Residues: CASSGLGAVGQPQHF. The rearrangement uses TRBV6-5 and TRBJ1-5, with a possible D match to TRBD1 (6 bases). Germline-derived CDR1 and CDR2 are MNHEY and SVGAGI. The CDR3 is 15 amino acids. V shed 6 bases and J shed 7 bases, with 19 bases lying between them.

To note about this clone: The same CDR3 arises from other DNA sequences in this sample as well. The chain has TRBV3-1 (or the pseudogene TRBV3-2) and TRBJ2-5, with D possibly TRBD2 on 7 matching bases. The CDR3 length is 13 residues. Germline V gene lookup returns CDR1 LGHDT and CDR2 YNNKEL (reference sequence). Deletions cut 6 bases from V and 1 base from J, with 9 bases between. CDR3 bases: TGTGCCAGCAGAAGGGGGGGCCAAGAGACCCAGTACTTC. It encodes CASRRGGQETQYF.

The rearrangement uses TRBV7-2 and TRBJ2-3, with 7 bases identical to TRBD2. J lost 4 bases, V lost 5 bases, and 6 bases had no gene match. Germline values: CDR1 SGHTA, CDR2 FQGNSA. CDR3 size: 14 residues. The CDR3 loop reads CASSRRGSADTQYF. The CDR3 DNA sequence: TGTGCCAGCAGCAGGCGCGGGAGCGCAGATACGCAGTATTTT.

The V call is TRBV19, the J call TRBJ1-1, with D hard to call. The CDR3 sequence is 14 residues long. Trimming shortened V by 3 bases and J by 6 bases, and 14 bases separated the two germline ends. Looked up from germline, CDR1 is LNHDA and CDR2 is SQIVND (reference sequence). The CDR3 DNA reads TGTGCCAGTAGTATCTCGCCGGGCGGGGCTGAAGCTTTCTTT. Translating gives CASSISPGGAEAFF.

The chain couples TRBV7-2 to TRBJ1-2; TRBD1 matches at 7 bases. Germline V gene sequence: CDR1 SGHTA, CDR2 FQGNSA. Trimming at V came to 5 bases and at J to 3 bases, leaving 9 bases not matched to a gene. The CDR3 extends over 15 amino acids. The CDR3 DNA sequence: TGTGCCAGCAGCGTGAGACAGGGACGCGACTATGGCTACACCTTC. It is translated as CASSVRQGRDYGYTF. The full variable domain, in which reference TRBV7-2 and TRBJ1-2 provide the parts outside the CDR3, is GAGVSQSPSNKVTEKGKDVELRCDPISGHTALYWYRQSLGQGLEFLIYFQGNSAPDKSGLPSDRFSAERTGGSVSTLTIQRTQQEDSAVYLCASSVRQGRDYGYTFGSGTRLTVV.

This sequence joins TRBV6-5 and TRBJ1-3; D not resolved. V was shortened by 0 bases and J by 16 bases, with 16 bases between the two germline ends. The CDR3 consists of 13 residues. The V gene's germline CDR1 is MNHEY and CDR2 SVGAGI. The chain's CDR3 is CASSYSLNVRQYF. DNA of the CDR3: TGTGCCAGCAGTTACTCCCTGAATGTCCGTCAGTATTTT.

J is TRBJ2-4 and V is TRBV7-3; maybe TRBD1 (5 bases). The CDR3 contains 14 residues. Germline V CDR1 and CDR2: SGHTA, FQGTGA. V was cut by 5 bases and J by 1 base, with 9 bases left in between. CDR3 region: CASSQAGAKNIQYF. In nucleotides, the CDR3 is TGTGCCAGCAGCCAGGCAGGGGCCAAAAACATTCAGTACTTC.

The gene calls are TRBV9 and TRBJ1-3; weak D call: TRBD1 (6 bases). This CDR3 has 16 amino acids. The V end was cut by 3 bases, the J end by 3 bases, with 16 bases between. Germline CDR1 and CDR2: SGDLS and YYNGEE. CDR3: CASSAAGVLGGNTIYF. In DNA form, the CDR3 reads TGTGCCAGCAGCGCAGCAGGGGTGTTAGGTGGAAACACCATATATTTT. The whole variable domain, filled in from reference TRBV9 and TRBJ1-3, reads DSGVTQTPKHLITATGQRVTLRCSPRSGDLSVYWYQQSLDQGLQFLIQYYNGEERAKGNILERFSAQQFPDLHSELNLSSLELGDSALYFCASSAAGVLGGNTIYFGEGSWLTVV.

V gene TRBV7-2 combines with J gene TRBJ1-1; TRBD1 aligns across 8 bases. The CDR3 consists of 16 residues. V shed 3 bases, J shed 2 bases, and the junction held 8 bases outside the gene matches. Germline values: CDR1 SGHTA, CDR2 FQGNSA. This chain's CDR3 is CASSFDLGQGNTEAFF. The CDR3 coding sequence is TGTGCCAGCAGCTTCGACCTAGGACAGGGCAACACTGAAGCTTTCTTT.

This clone has a handful of counts. The chain uses TRBV7-2 and TRBJ1-5, with D tentatively TRBD1 (5 bases). The CDR3 totals 15 residues. Germline CDR1 is SGHTA and CDR2 is FQGNSA. Trimming removed 6 bases from V and 6 bases from J, with 18 bases in between. CDR3 DNA: TGTGCCAGCAGTTCCGGGACTACCGTGGGTCAGCCCCAGCATTTT. It yields the protein CASSSGTTVGQPQHF.

The chain carries TRBV7-8 and TRBJ2-3; 7 nucleotides line up with TRBD2. CDR1 SGHVS and CDR2 FQNEAQ come from the germline V gene. V was pared by 2 bases and J by 5 bases, with 10 bases of the junction left unmatched. The CDR3 has 16 amino acids. The CDR3, as DNA: TGTGCCAGCAGCTTAAATTCGGGCGGGAGAGTAGATACGCAGTATTTT. It specifies CASSLNSGGRVDTQYF.

This clone was counted ten times or more. CDR3 coding DNA: TGTGCCAGCAGCCCGATGCCGGGCGGGTCTTCAGGAGGGCAGTATTTT. Its protein product is CASSPMPGGSSGGQYF. The chain has TRBV7-8 and TRBJ2-3; D perhaps matches TRBD2 (5 bases). CDR3 length: 16 amino acids. CDR1 and CDR2 (germline): SGHVS, FQNEAQ. Trimming took off 5 bases at V and 11 bases at J, with 26 bases between the two ends. Drawing the rest from reference TRBV7-8 and TRBJ2-3, the complete variable domain is GAGVSQSPRYKVAKRGQDVALRCDPISGHVSLFWYQQALGQGPEFLTYFQNEAQLDKSGLPSDRFFAERPEGSVSTLKIQRTQQEDSAVYLCASSPMPGGSSGGQYFGPGTRLTVL.